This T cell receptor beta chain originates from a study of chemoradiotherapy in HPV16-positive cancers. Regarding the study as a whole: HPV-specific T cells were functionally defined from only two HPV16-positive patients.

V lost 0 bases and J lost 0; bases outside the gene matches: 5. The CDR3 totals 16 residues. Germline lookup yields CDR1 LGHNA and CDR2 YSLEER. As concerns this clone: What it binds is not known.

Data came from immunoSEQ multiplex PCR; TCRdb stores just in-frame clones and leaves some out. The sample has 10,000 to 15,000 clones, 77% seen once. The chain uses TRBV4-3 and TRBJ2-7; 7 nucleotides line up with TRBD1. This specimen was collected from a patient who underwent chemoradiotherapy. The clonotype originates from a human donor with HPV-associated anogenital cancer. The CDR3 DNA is TGCGCCAGCAGCCAAGAGTCAGGGGGAAGCTCCTACGAGCAGTACTTC. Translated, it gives CASSQESGGSSYEQYF.